Detailed here is one TCR beta chain. Antigen specificity is unknown. The entry originates in a study of T cell responses to AZD1222 COVID-19 vaccine. Findings and caveats of the study: Nearly half of unique spike-specific TCRs reportedly avoided B.1.351 and B.1.1.7 mutated regions. Recipients of two AZD1222 doses showed rising Spike-specific TCR breadth and depth.

Germline V gene sequence: CDR1 MDHEN, CDR2 SYDVKM. Between the trimmed V and J ends, which lost 3 bases and 0 bases, there was a span of 17 bases. The CDR3 totals 17 residues. The table came from immunoSEQ multiplex PCR; TCRdb's copy has only in-frame clones and leaves some out. Of some 130,000 clones in the sample, 88% were seen once. This chain connects TRBV28 to TRBJ1-1, with D perhaps TRBD1 (5 bases). This receptor was identified in an adult in good health. Here the sequenced sample was peripheral blood, taken on day 0 of MenACWY control vaccination. As DNA, the CDR3 is TGTGCCAGCAGTTTCCCCTTTTTCGACAGTATGAACACTGAAGCTTTCTTT. It yields the protein CASSFPFFDSMNTEAFF.